The T cell receptor (beta chain) under discussion was sequenced for a study of blood T cells in healthy people across ages. Broader study findings: Diversity estimated from one million T cells was considered an underestimate.

Together with a sample-barcoded 5' primer, a J-beta primer mix was included in a second PCR lasting roughly 6 to 12 cycles. TCRdb passed the 5' RACE reads through MiXCR, listing each CDR3 protein once. The data hold hundreds of thousands of distinct CDR3 sequences, with roughly three fifths observed a single time. Healthy Caucasian individuals from Russia aged roughly 6 to 90 served as donors. In regard to this clonotype: Antigen unknown.

The CDR3 sequence is 19 residues long. Germline V gives CDR1 DFQATT, CDR2 SNEGSKA (reference sequence). V dropped 4 bases and J dropped 4; count of bases not matched to a gene: 19. The sequence was obtained from a middle-aged man in good health. Source material: blood. The rearrangement joins TRBV20-1 to TRBJ2-3; the match to TRBD1 covers 11 bases. CDR3 DNA: TGCAGTGCTACAGGGACAGGGGGTACGACTGGTGGACTGGCAGATACGCAGTATTTT. Translation: CSATGTGGTTGGLADTQYF.